The 2 T cell receptor beta chains presented below share a single source sample, sequenced in a study of blood T cell repertoires in COVID-19. The table came from immunoSEQ multiplex PCR; TCRdb's copy has only in-frame clones and leaves some out. The profile shows about 120,000 clones, 86% of them singletons. The material sequenced was peripheral blood. These receptors all come from a man aged 35 to 55 with acute or convalescent COVID-19.

This clone was counted between two and nine times. This chain joins TRBV7-8 and TRBJ2-7; D is ambiguous. Germline CDR1 SGHVS, CDR2 FQNEAQ. CDR3 length: 15 amino acids. The V end was cut by 0 bases, the J end by 2 bases, with 11 bases between. The CDR3: CASSLAPGNPYEQYF. CDR3 bases: TGTGCCAGCAGCTTAGCGCCAGGCAATCCCTACGAGCAGTACTTC.

The chain employs TRBV10-1 and TRBJ1-1, with D perhaps TRBD1 (5 bases). V gave up 2 bases and J gave up 6 bases, with 10 bases separating them. This CDR3 comprises 13 residues. Germline V gene lookup returns CDR1 WNHNN and CDR2 SYGVQD (reference sequence). CDR3 coding DNA: TGCGCCAGCAGTGAGGCAGGGCTGGCTGAAGCTTTCTTT. This sequence encodes CASSEAGLAEAFF.